This entry lists 29 T cell receptor beta chains sequenced from one sample in a study of long-term antiretroviral therapy in people with HIV. Researchers report immunoSEQ v3.0 was run at survey level. Assay: immunoSEQ multiplex PCR; the TCRdb copy retains only in-frame clones and omits some. Of 20,000 to 25,000 clones listed, 79% were seen once; the top ten hold 9% to 10%. The source material was unsorted PBMCs, sampled 1.2 years after starting antiretroviral therapy. The origin of the receptors is a woman in her forties with HIV.

The chain carries TRBV4-3 and TRBJ2-1; TRBD2 matches 14 bases. The CDR3 contains 16 residues. CDR1 LGHNA and CDR2 YSLEER come from the germline V gene. Germline trimming cut 4 bases from V and 7 bases from J; bases unmatched to any gene: 6. The CDR3 protein is CASSPGLAGGLNEQFF. DNA for the CDR3: TGCGCCAGCAGCCCCGGACTAGCGGGGGGATTAAATGAGCAGTTCTTC.

This chain uses TRBV27 with TRBJ2-1; D gene ambiguous. The CDR3 consists of 11 residues. Germline V CDR1 and CDR2: MNHEY, SMNVEV (reference sequence). Trimming took off 6 bases at V and 5 bases at J, with 5 bases between the two ends. The CDR3 DNA is TGTGCCAGCAGAATCAACAATGAGCAGTTCTTC. Amino acids: CASRINNEQFF.

V and J are TRBV7-2 and TRBJ2-7, with D possibly called TRBD1 or TRBD2 (5 bases each). The CDR3 contains 14 residues. Germline values: CDR1 SGHTA, CDR2 FQGNSA. The ends were cut back, 3 bases at V and 1 base at J, with 10 bases in the middle. DNA for the CDR3: TGTGCCAGCAGCTTCGTTGGGGGTTCCTACGAGCAGTACTTC. As protein: CASSFVGGSYEQYF.

The gene calls are TRBV29-1 and TRBJ1-2; D not certain. Trimming stripped 7 bases from V and 6 bases from J, with 15 bases between. This CDR3 region has 12 residues. Per the germline V gene, CDR1 is SQVTM and CDR2 is ANQGSEA. CDR3 residues: CSGTTVGDGYTF. CDR3 bases: TGCAGCGGCACGACGGTTGGGGATGGCTACACCTTC.

This clone was picked up a small number of times. The chain carries TRBV7-9 and TRBJ1-2; D is unclear. CDR1 is SEHNR and CDR2 is FQNEAQ in the germline V gene (reference sequence). The CDR3 totals 13 residues. V lost 5 bases to trimming and J lost 8 bases, with 15 bases between them. This CDR3 is CASSPKASVGYTF. As DNA, the CDR3 is TGTGCCAGCAGCCCTAAGGCCTCTGTGGGCTACACCTTC.

The V gene is TRBV9, the J gene TRBJ1-2; 7 bases map to TRBD1. This CDR3 is built from 13 residues. After removal of 2 bases from V and 5 bases from J, the junction contained 3 bases not matched to a gene. Germline V CDR1 and CDR2: SGDLS, YYNGEE. This chain's CDR3 is CASSVRDSYGYTF. The CDR3 DNA is TGTGCCAGCAGCGTCCGGGACAGTTATGGCTACACCTTC.

The V gene is TRBV30, the J gene TRBJ1-5; no reliable D call. The CDR3 runs 13 residues. Trimming pared 4 bases from V and 0 bases from J, leaving 7 bases between. Germline lookup yields CDR1 GTSNPN and CDR2 SVGIG (reference sequence). CDR3 sequence (DNA): TGTGCCTGGACAAGAGATAGCAATCAGCCCCAGCATTTT. Its translation is CAWTRDSNQPQHF.

The chain joins TRBV6-1 to TRBJ2-3; 10 bases are a match to TRBD2. The CDR3 has 15 amino acids. The germline gives CDR1 MNHNS, CDR2 SASEGT. Trimming cost V 5 bases and J 6 bases; bases outside gene matches: 8. CDR3 amino acids: CASSPTSGIGDTQYF. In nucleotides, the CDR3 is TGTGCCAGCAGTCCTACTAGCGGGATCGGGGATACGCAGTATTTT.

The rearrangement joins TRBV18 to TRBJ1-1, with no clear D. The CDR3 sequence is 11 residues long. Germline loops: CDR1 KGHSH, CDR2 LQKENI. V gave up 3 bases and J gave up 7 bases, with 6 bases separating them. CDR3 residues: CASSPDVEAFF. The CDR3 DNA reads TGTGCCAGCTCACCGGACGTTGAAGCTTTCTTT. The variable domain in full, completed from reference TRBV18 and TRBJ1-1, reads NAGVMQNPRHLVRRRGQEARLRCSPMKGHSHVYWYRQLPEEGLKFMVYLQKENIIDESGMPKERFSAEFPKEGPSILRIQQVVRGDSAAYFCASSPDVEAFFGQGTRLTVV.

The rearrangement uses TRBV29-1 and TRBJ2-7; perhaps TRBD2 as D (6 bases). The CDR3 is made up of 13 amino acids. Germline CDR1 and CDR2: SQVTM and ANQGSEA. With 8 bases removed from V and 0 bases from J, the gap between germline ends came to 14 bases. The CDR3 protein is CSSRDSSSYEQYF. In DNA form, the CDR3 reads TGCAGCAGCCGGGACTCGAGCTCCTACGAGCAGTACTTC.

The genes are TRBV11-3 and TRBJ2-7; the match to TRBD1 covers 7 bases. V was clipped by 4 bases and J by 5 bases; unmatched bases: 11. The CDR3 contains 15 residues. From germline, CDR1 is SGHNT and CDR2 YENEEA. This CDR3 is CASSSPEGGRDEQYF. The CDR3 DNA follows: TGTGCCAGCAGCTCCCCGGAAGGGGGCAGGGACGAGCAGTACTTC.

This clone was counted only a few times. The chain uses TRBV9 and TRBJ2-7; weak D call: TRBD1 (6 bases). The CDR3 spans 15 residues. V lost 0 bases and J lost 2, with 12 bases in between. Germline CDR1 and CDR2: SGDLS and YYNGEE. CDR3 sequence reads: CASSVEQGVPYEQYF. The CDR3 DNA sequence: TGTGCCAGCAGCGTAGAACAGGGAGTCCCCTACGAGCAGTACTTC.

This rearrangement joins TRBV14 to TRBJ2-7; D perhaps matches TRBD2 (6 bases). The germline gives CDR1 SGHDN, CDR2 FVKESK. V was trimmed by 4 bases and J by 3 bases, leaving 19 bases between them. The CDR3 runs 16 residues. CDR3 coding DNA: TGTGCCAGCAGCCTCAGCCCTTGGGACTGGTTCTACGAGCAGTACTTC. It is translated as CASSLSPWDWFYEQYF.

The V and J genes are TRBV7-2 and TRBJ1-2, with 8 bases that match TRBD1. This CDR3 is built from 13 residues. Germline V lookup: CDR1 SGHTA, CDR2 FQGNSA. Unmatched junction bases numbered 4, after V lost 8 bases and J lost 2 bases. The CDR3 loop is CASVRTGNYGYTF. DNA for the CDR3: TGTGCCAGCGTTCGGACAGGGAACTATGGCTACACCTTC.

The DNA for the CDR3 is TGTGCCACCAGCAGAGGGGGGCCTGATCAGCCCCAGCATTTT. It yields the protein CATSRGGPDQPQHF. The rearrangement links TRBV15 to TRBJ1-5, with D maybe TRBD1 (6 bases). Trimming pared 1 base from V and 5 bases from J, leaving 9 bases between. The germline gives CDR1 LNHNV, CDR2 YYDKDF (reference sequence). This CDR3 is 14 amino acids long. Looking up the rest from reference TRBV15 and TRBJ1-5 gives the full variable domain: DAMVIQNPRYQVTQFGKPVTLSCSQTLNHNVMYWYQQKSSQAPKLLFHYYDKDFNNEADTPDNFQSRRPNTSFCFLDIRSPGLGDTAMYLCATSRGGPDQPQHFGDGTRLSIL.

This clone has a handful of counts. The J gene is TRBJ2-7, the V gene TRBV7-9; 10 positions match TRBD1. The CDR3 totals 15 residues. CDR1 and CDR2 (germline): SEHNR, FQNEAQ (reference sequence). V lost 4 bases, J lost 5 bases, and 8 bases stayed unmatched. The CDR3 spells CASSSPGQGLHEQYF. The CDR3 bases are TGTGCCAGCAGCTCGCCGGGACAGGGGCTCCACGAGCAGTACTTC.

The chain recombines TRBV23-1 with TRBJ2-7; 7 bases fit TRBD1. TRBV23-1 is an ORF, and what it does is uncertain. V lost 4 bases and J lost 6; bases outside the gene matches: 6. The CDR3 has 13 amino acids. The CDR3 DNA follows: TGCGCCAGCAGTCGGGACAGAGCGCCCGAGCAGTACTTC. Translation gives CASSRDRAPEQYF.

This chain links TRBV7-6 with TRBJ1-1, with D uncertain. Germline CDR1 and CDR2: SGHVS and FNYEAQ. Deletions cut 1 base from V and 1 base from J, with 7 bases between. The CDR3 contains 14 residues. CDR3 in amino acids: CASSLGSENTEAFF. CDR3 nucleotide sequence: TGTGCCAGCAGCTTAGGTTCGGAGAACACTGAAGCTTTCTTT.

This chain uses TRBV5-1 with TRBJ2-1; 9 bases agree with TRBD2. The V and J ends lost 4 bases and 6 bases, in that order; junction bases with no gene match: 11. Germline values: CDR1 SGHRS, CDR2 YFSETQ. This CDR3 region has 16 residues. The CDR3 sequence is CASSPDSGSGSNEQFF. CDR3 DNA: TGCGCCAGCAGCCCGGATAGCGGGAGCGGATCCAATGAGCAGTTCTTC.

This clone appeared a few times. CDR3 sequence (DNA): TGCAGCGTGAACTATGGCTACACCTTC. This encodes CSVNYGYTF. The chain couples TRBV29-1 to TRBJ1-2, with D unclear. This CDR3 is 9 amino acids long. The V gene's germline CDR1 is SQVTM and CDR2 ANQGSEA. V was shortened by 6 bases and J by 2 bases, with 1 base between the two germline ends. Full variable domain (missing parts from reference TRBV29-1 and TRBJ1-2): SAVISQKPSRDICQRGTSLTIQCQVDSQVTMMFWYRQQPGQSLTLIATANQGSEATYESGFVIDKFPISRPNLTFSTLTVSNMSPEDSSIYLCSVNYGYTFGSGTRLTVV.

This clone has only a few counts. The genes are TRBV7-2 and TRBJ2-2, with D hard to call. V dropped 1 base and J dropped 9 bases, with 9 bases sitting between them. The CDR3 consists of 13 residues. Germline lookup yields CDR1 SGHTA and CDR2 FQGNSA. Here the CDR3 DNA reads TGTGCCAGCAGCTTAGACCTAGGCCGGGAGCTGTTTTTT. Its translation is CASSLDLGRELFF.

This sequence joins TRBV29-1 and TRBJ2-1, with TRBD2 matching 8 bases. CDR3 length: 18 amino acids. CDR1 is SQVTM and CDR2 is ANQGSEA in the germline V gene. With V trimmed by 4 bases and J by 10 bases, 24 bases remained unmatched. CDR3 in amino acids: CSVGALVDSPRGGREQFF. The CDR3 nucleotides read TGCAGCGTTGGGGCACTAGTGGATTCGCCCCGGGGGGGAAGGGAGCAGTTCTTC.

The chain combines TRBV30 with TRBJ1-5; D call uncertain. The CDR3 covers 15 residues. The V end was cut by 1 base, the J end by 3 bases, with 13 bases between. Germline CDR1 and CDR2: GTSNPN and SVGIG (reference sequence). The CDR3 loop is CAWSADTSFNQPQHF. The CDR3 DNA is TGTGCCTGGAGTGCAGATACCTCCTTCAATCAGCCCCAGCATTTT.

J is TRBJ1-1 and V is TRBV19, with TRBD1 matching 9 bases. J lost 5 bases, V lost 6 bases, and 1 base had no gene match. The CDR3 is made up of 12 amino acids. Germline loops: CDR1 LNHDA, CDR2 SQIVND (reference sequence). The CDR3 sequence: CASRTGGTEAFF. DNA of the CDR3: TGTGCCAGTAGGACAGGGGGGACTGAAGCTTTCTTT.

V usage is TRBV6-6 and J usage is TRBJ1-3, with a weak D call TRBD1 (6 bases). CDR3 size: 16 residues. The germline V and J ends were trimmed by 6 bases and 2 bases, with 17 bases remaining between them. Germline assignment: CDR1 MNHNY and CDR2 SVGAGI (reference sequence). The CDR3 is CASRYFQGNAGNTIYF. Here the CDR3 DNA reads TGTGCCAGCAGATATTTCCAGGGGAATGCTGGAAACACCATATATTTT.

The V gene is TRBV19, the J gene TRBJ2-7; weak D call: TRBD1 (6 bases). The CDR3 totals 12 residues. The germline V and J ends were trimmed by 3 bases and 7 bases, with 10 bases remaining between them. Germline V gene lookup returns CDR1 LNHDA and CDR2 SQIVND (reference sequence). The DNA of the CDR3 is TGTGCCAGTAGTATCGTCAGGGGAGAGCAGTACTTC. Protein: CASSIVRGEQYF.

The J gene is TRBJ1-2, the V gene TRBV9, with D perhaps TRBD1 (5 bases). CDR3 length: 14 residues. CDR1 is SGDLS, CDR2 YYNGEE, per germline. Trimming left V 5 bases short and J 2 bases short, with 13 bases between. CDR3 in amino acids: CASSDGGGNYGYTF. CDR3 in DNA: TGTGCCAGCAGTGACGGGGGAGGAAACTATGGCTACACCTTC.

This clone has just a few counts. The chain recombines TRBV10-3 with TRBJ2-2; no firm D call. With 2 bases removed from V and 4 bases from J, the gap between germline ends came to 14 bases. The germline V gene has CDR1 ENHRY and CDR2 SYGVKD. This CDR3 has 16 amino acids. CDR3 in amino acids: CAISEEAGLSTGELFF. The CDR3 nucleotides read TGTGCCATCAGTGAGGAGGCAGGCCTCTCCACCGGGGAGCTGTTTTTT.

The rearrangement uses TRBV6-5 and TRBJ2-1; 8 bases fit TRBD1. V lost 5 bases to trimming and J lost 13 bases; unmatched junction nucleotides: 10. This CDR3 is 13 amino acids long. Germline V lookup: CDR1 MNHEY, CDR2 SVGAGI. The CDR3 protein is CASSPHETGVQFF. The CDR3 nucleotides read TGTGCCAGCAGTCCCCACGAGACAGGGGTCCAGTTCTTC.